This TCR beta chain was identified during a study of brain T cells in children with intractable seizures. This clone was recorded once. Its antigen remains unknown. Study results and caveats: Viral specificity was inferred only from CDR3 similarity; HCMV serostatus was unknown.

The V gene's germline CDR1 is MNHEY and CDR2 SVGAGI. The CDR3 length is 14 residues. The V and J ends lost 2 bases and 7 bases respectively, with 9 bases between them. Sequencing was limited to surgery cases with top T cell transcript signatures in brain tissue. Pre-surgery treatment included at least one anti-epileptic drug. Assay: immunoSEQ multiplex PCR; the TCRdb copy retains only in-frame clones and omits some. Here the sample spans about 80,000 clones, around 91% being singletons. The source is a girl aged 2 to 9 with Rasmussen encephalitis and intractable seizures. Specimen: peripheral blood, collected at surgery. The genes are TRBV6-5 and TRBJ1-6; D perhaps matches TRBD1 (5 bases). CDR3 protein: CASSYEGTNSPLHF. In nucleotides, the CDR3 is TGTGCCAGCAGTTACGAGGGGACCAATTCACCCCTCCACTTT.